What follows are 13 T cell receptor beta chains derived from one specimen sequenced in a study of T cells in Graves' hyperthyroidism and ophthalmopathy. Authors of the study amplified TCR beta CDR3 regions from RNA transcripts. The HTBI primer set served for first-round RT-PCR of the TCR CDR3. Using its own MiXCR run on the multiplex PCR reads, TCRdb lists one record per CDR3 protein. This table holds roughly 250,000 distinct CDR3 sequences, about 15% found once. Sequencing used blood. The source is a woman in her late teens or twenties with Graves' ophthalmopathy.

The rearrangement joins TRBV28 to TRBJ1-6; 8 bases fit TRBD1. Trimming cost V 6 bases and J 3 bases; bases outside gene matches: 10. This CDR3 has 17 residues. CDR1 is MDHEN, CDR2 SYDVKM, per germline. The CDR3 sequence is CASRPDRGHLYNSPLHF. The CDR3 DNA reads as TGTGCCAGCAGACCTGACAGGGGCCATCTCTATAATTCACCCCTCCACTTT.

In this sample, this clonotype turned up many times. The V gene is TRBV11-1, the J gene TRBJ2-3; D not resolved. Germline V gene lookup returns CDR1 SGHAT and CDR2 FQDESV (reference sequence). CDR3 length: 13 residues. The V end lost 4 bases, the J end lost 6 bases, and 11 bases lay between the germline ends. This CDR3 is CASSYGVRDTQYF. The DNA for the CDR3 is TGTGCCAGCAGCTATGGTGTTAGGGATACGCAGTATTTT.

This clonotype was seen more than once but under ten times. With a much larger clone just one base away, this may be a read error. The chain employs TRBV2 and TRBJ1-4; 9 bases align to TRBD1. The trim removed 5 bases at V and 2 bases at J, leaving 15 bases unmatched. This CDR3 has 19 residues. The germline V gene has CDR1 SNHLY and CDR2 FYNNEI. The CDR3 DNA is TGTGCCAGCAGTAAAGTGGGACAGGGAAGGATTACGACTAATGAAAAACTGTTTTTT. Translating gives CASSKVGQGRITTNEKLFF.

The table lists this clonotype with many counts. The chain combines TRBV7-6 with TRBJ2-3, with D possibly being TRBD1 or TRBD2 (5 bases each). V lost 3 bases, J lost 1 base, and 20 bases lay in between. This CDR3 contains 18 residues. Germline CDR1 is SGHVS and CDR2 is FNYEAQ. The CDR3 is CASSFAGAGDLGTDTQYF. Written as DNA, the CDR3 is TGTGCCAGCAGCTTCGCTGGCGCTGGGGACCTCGGCACAGATACGCAGTATTTT. The variable domain in full, with the rest retrieved from reference TRBV7-6 and TRBJ2-3, is GAGVSQSPRYKVTKRGQDVALRCDPISGHVSLYWYRQALGQGPEFLTYFNYEAQQDKSGLPNDRFSAERPEGSISTLTIQRTEQRDSAMYRCASSFAGAGDLGTDTQYFGPGTRLTVL.

Many counts were recorded for this clonotype. The V call is TRBV9, the J call TRBJ2-5, with 14 nucleotides matching TRBD2. The CDR3 runs to 16 residues. Germline assignment: CDR1 SGDLS and CDR2 YYNGEE. J gave up 5 bases and V 4 bases, and 7 bases lay outside the gene matches. CDR3 loop: CASSPGLAGVKETQYF. CDR3 nucleotides: TGTGCCAGCAGCCCGGGACTAGCGGGAGTGAAGGAGACCCAGTACTTC.

J is TRBJ2-1 and V is TRBV11-2, with D maybe TRBD2 (5 bases). This CDR3 spans 14 amino acids. V lost 4 bases to trimming and J lost 7 bases, with 14 bases between them. Germline CDR1 and CDR2: SGHAT and FQNNGV. The CDR3 sequence is CASSSSRVANEQFF. CDR3 DNA: TGTGCCAGCAGCTCCTCCCGGGTAGCGAATGAGCAGTTCTTC.

Ten or more counts support this clonotype. Since a much larger clone is just one base distant, this may be a read error. The chain is built from TRBV14 and TRBJ2-5; D unresolved. The CDR3 is 12 amino acids. V was pared by 3 bases and J by 0 bases, with 2 bases between. Germline CDR1 SGHDN, CDR2 FVKESK. In DNA, the CDR3 is TGTGCCAGCAGCCAGTACCAAGAGACCCAGTACTTC. It is translated as CASSQYQETQYF. Variable domain in full (rest from reference TRBV14 and TRBJ2-5): EAGVTQFPSHSVIEKGQTVTLRCDPISGHDNLYWYRRVMGKEIKFLLHFVKESKQDESGMPNNRFLAERTGGTYSTLKVQPAELEDSGVYFCASSQYQETQYFGPGTRLLVL.

This clonotype was found many times. The V gene is TRBV28, the J gene TRBJ2-1; 8 bases match TRBD1. Germline values: CDR1 MDHEN, CDR2 SYDVKM. The length of the CDR3 is 16 residues. Losses at the gene ends were 3 bases for V and 7 bases for J; bases not matched to a gene: 11. Here the CDR3 reads CASSLGGQVVRNEQFF. The CDR3 coding sequence is TGTGCCAGCAGTTTGGGGGGACAGGTGGTACGTAATGAGCAGTTCTTC.

This clonotype was recorded many times. J is TRBJ1-4 and V is TRBV6-1; 7 nucleotides agree with TRBD1. CDR1 is MNHNS and CDR2 is SASEGT in the germline V gene. V shed 1 base, J shed 7 bases, and the junction held 3 bases outside the gene matches. This CDR3 is 14 amino acids long. The CDR3 coding sequence is TGTGCCAGCAGTGAAGGACAGGGTTTTGAAAAACTGTTTTTT. Amino acids: CASSEGQGFEKLFF.

This clonotype was observed many times. The rearrangement uses TRBV12-3 or TRBV12-4 and TRBJ2-3; unclear D gene. The V gene lost 2 bases and the J gene lost 7 bases, with 10 bases spanning the gap. The CDR3 has 13 residues. CDR3: CASSLKGYNTQYF. CDR3 in DNA: TGTGCCAGCAGTTTAAAGGGTTATAATACGCAGTATTTT.

This chain connects TRBV20-1 to TRBJ2-7; 11 bases line up with TRBD2. The CDR3 extends over 15 amino acids. V trimming: 4 bases; J trimming: 7 bases; junction bases outside the gene matches: 12. The germline V gene encodes CDR1 DFQATT and CDR2 SNEGSKA (reference sequence). The CDR3 spells CSAKVSLAGVGEQYF. In DNA, the CDR3 is TGCAGTGCTAAGGTGTCACTAGCGGGAGTGGGGGAGCAGTACTTC.

In its sample, this clonotype was seen many times. V usage is TRBV5-4 and J usage is TRBJ1-2; D uncertain. There are 15 residues in the CDR3. The germline CDR1 and CDR2 sequences are SGHNT and YYREEE (reference sequence). V shed 3 bases and J shed 1 base, with 13 bases lying between them. In DNA, the CDR3 is TGTGCCAGCAGCTCCTCGGACGGGTTTAACTATGGCTACACCTTC. It codes for CASSSSDGFNYGYTF.

Many counts were recorded for this clonotype. V is TRBV9 and J is TRBJ2-3; D is ambiguous. The CDR3 covers 16 residues. CDR1 and CDR2 from the germline V gene are SGDLS and YYNGEE. Trimming cost V 0 bases and J 2 bases, with 13 bases left between them. CDR3 sequence (DNA): TGTGCCAGCAGCGTAGGATCGGCTCCGATCACAGATACGCAGTATTTT. It codes for CASSVGSAPITDTQYF.